The clone carrying this T cell receptor (beta chain) has ten or more counts. The target antigen is unknown. This entry is derived from a study of naive and memory T cell subsets. Regarding the study as a whole: In CD4 and CD8 cells, diversity dropped from naive through EMRA.

Both TRBC1 and TRBC2 were covered by a beta constant-region primer of two equimolar oligonucleotides. Four rounds of PCR amplified the ligated cDNA using nested alpha and beta constant-region primers plus SP2. One entry per CDR3 protein results from TCRdb running MiXCR on the UMI-ligation and nested PCR reads. Of some 28,000 distinct CDR3 sequences detected, roughly 10% appear once; the ten largest clones hold over 15%. Germline V lookup: CDR1 SGHTA, CDR2 FQGNSA. With 4 bases clipped from V and 3 bases from J, the junction kept 6 bases outside the gene matches. CDR3 length: 16 amino acids. Four subsets defined by CD45RA and CD27 were sorted after CD3, CD4, CD8 and live/dead staining.

The clonotype originates from a human donor in good health. This chain connects TRBV7-2 to TRBJ2-2; 9 nucleotides agree with TRBD1. Sequenced: effector memory CD4+ T cells from blood. Specified subset: effector memory, CD45RA- CD27-. CDR3 coding DNA: TGTGCCAGCAGCTCCCAGGGACAGGGCCACACCGGGGAGCTGTTTTTT. This gives the protein CASSSQGQGHTGELFF.